These T cell receptor beta chains were read from a single sample in a study of control samples from healthy donors and cancer patients. TCRdb's table, derived via immunoSEQ multiplex PCR, lists solely in-frame clones and lacks some. The data contain more than 65,000 clones, roughly 80% of them seen just once; the ten biggest clones take up around 16%. Sequenced input: blood. These receptors all come from a man aged 50 to 60 in good health. Both conserved end residues are trimmed from each CDR3.

>TRBV6-6
ASSSAQRETDTQY
>TRBV3-1/TRBV3-2
ASSQDSRRGEQY
>TRBV6-5
ASSSSGTYGYT
>TRBV3-1/TRBV3-2
ASSQASRLMNTEAF
>TRBV30
AWSVGWEYNEQF
>TRBV19
ASSGWTGLSPGELF
>TRBV29-1
SVESSGNIETQY
>TRBV6-5
ASSYSTANEQF
>TRBV28
ASSQRDRVETQY
>TRBV9
ASSLQSGRAEYEQF
>TRBV5-1
ASSSPPNTEAF
>TRBV25-1
ASSEYERNYGYT
>TRBV30
ACTGNNSPLH
>TRBV3-1/TRBV3-2
ASSPARLGSPLH
>TRBV4-1
ASSQVAGNPETQY
>TRBV7-9
ASTGTGEGNGYT
>TRBV15
ATSFLGGGSTDTQY
>TRBV6-4
ASRNSKDTGELF
>TRBV10-3
ARDRGAKNIQY
>TRBV18
ASSPAPAGGGDTQY
>TRBV19
ASSVGTASTDTQY